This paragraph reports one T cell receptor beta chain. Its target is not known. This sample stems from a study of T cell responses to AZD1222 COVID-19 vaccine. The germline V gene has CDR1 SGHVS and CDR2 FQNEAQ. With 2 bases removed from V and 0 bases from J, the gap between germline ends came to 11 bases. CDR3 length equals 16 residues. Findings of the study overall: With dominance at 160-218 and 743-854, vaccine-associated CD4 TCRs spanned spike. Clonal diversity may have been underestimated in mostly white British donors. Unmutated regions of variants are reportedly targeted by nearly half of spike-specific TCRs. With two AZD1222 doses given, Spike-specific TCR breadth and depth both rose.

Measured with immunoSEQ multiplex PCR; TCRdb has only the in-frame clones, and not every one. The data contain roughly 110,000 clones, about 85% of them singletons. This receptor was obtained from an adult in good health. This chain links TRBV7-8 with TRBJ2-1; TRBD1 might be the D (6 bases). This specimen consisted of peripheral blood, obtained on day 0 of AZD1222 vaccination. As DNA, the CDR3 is TGTGCCAGCAGCTTAATGACAGGCTACTCCTACAATGAGCAGTTCTTC. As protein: CASSLMTGYSYNEQFF.